This TCR beta chain was recovered during a study of memory B cells and T cells in multiple sclerosis. Comments on this clone: Its matching antigen is unknown.

Profiled with immunoSEQ multiplex PCR; TCRdb holds only in-frame clones, not every one. Of around 50,000 clones in the sample, approximately 80% were seen once. CDR3 length: 14 amino acids. The trim removed 2 bases at V and 2 bases at J, leaving 0 bases unmatched. Germline V gene lookup returns CDR1 SGHRS and CDR2 YFSETQ. Study-wide points: Shared clonotype counts depended on differing compartment clone-set sizes and were normalized.

Stimulus-free culture yielded autoproliferating CFSE-dim and non-proliferating CFSE-high T cells, each sequenced separately. Pooled replicate wells came from 5x10^7 CFSE-labeled PBMCs cultured about seven days without stimulus. Without exogenous stimuli, roughly 0.5 uM CFSE-labeled PBMCs were cultured serum-free. The chain carries TRBV5-1 and TRBJ2-3; 9 positions match TRBD1. The sample consisted of PBMCs from blood kept in culture. The TCR comes from a human donor with multiple sclerosis. The CDR3 DNA is TGCGCCAGCAGCTTACAGGGGGCCACAGATACGCAGTATTTT. It specifies CASSLQGATDTQYF.